The clone carrying this T cell receptor (beta chain) was recorded many times. Germline CDR1 SGHNT, CDR2 YYREEE (reference sequence). Trimming removed 7 bases from V and 3 bases from J, with 16 bases in between. This CDR3 region has 14 residues. One entry per CDR3 protein results from TCRdb running MiXCR on the 5' RACE reads. This sample has 13,000 to 15,000 distinct CDR3 sequences; roughly 8% occur once, and the top ten carry less than 2%. The record originates from a study of T cells after yellow fever vaccination. Across the whole study: Investigators sorted EM, EMRA, CM and Tscm memory subsets, relying on CD3, CD45RA, CCR7 and CD95. Regarding the study as a whole: Abundant clonotypes from the bulk population could have been carried over as contaminants into FACS-sorted repertoires.

The rearrangement uses TRBV5-4 and TRBJ1-1; D might be TRBD1 (5 bases). The TCR comes from a man younger than 35 who received the YFV17D yellow fever vaccine. Here the sequenced sample was PBMCs, either bulk or a sorted T-cell subset (CD4+, CD8+, memory, or dextramer-sorted; not recorded which), taken on the day of the yellow fever booster vaccination. CDR3 region: CASGRRDRDTEAFF. The CDR3, as DNA: TGTGCCAGCGGTCGCAGGGACCGGGACACTGAAGCTTTCTTT.